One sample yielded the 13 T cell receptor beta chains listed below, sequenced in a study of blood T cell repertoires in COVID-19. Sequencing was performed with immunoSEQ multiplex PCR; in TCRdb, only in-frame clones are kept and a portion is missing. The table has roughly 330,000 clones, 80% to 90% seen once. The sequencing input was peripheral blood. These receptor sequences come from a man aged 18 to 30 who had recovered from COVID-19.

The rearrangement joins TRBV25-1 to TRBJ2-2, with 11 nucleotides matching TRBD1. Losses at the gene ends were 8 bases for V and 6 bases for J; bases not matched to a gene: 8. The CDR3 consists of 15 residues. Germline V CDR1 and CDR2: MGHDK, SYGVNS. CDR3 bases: TGTGCCAGCCGTGGCCCGGGACAGGGGGCCGGGGAGCTGTTTTTT. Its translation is CASRGPGQGAGELFF.

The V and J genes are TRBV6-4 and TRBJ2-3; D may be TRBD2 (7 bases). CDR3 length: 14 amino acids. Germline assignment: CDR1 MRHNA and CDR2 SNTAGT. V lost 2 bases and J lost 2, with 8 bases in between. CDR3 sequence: CASSDGGATDTQYF. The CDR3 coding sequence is TGTGCCAGCAGTGACGGGGGGGCCACAGATACGCAGTATTTT.

This CDR3 reads CASSFGQGHTGELFF. In nucleotides, the CDR3 is TGTGCCAGTAGTTTCGGACAGGGTCACACCGGGGAGCTGTTTTTT. V usage is TRBV19 and J usage is TRBJ2-2; the match to TRBD1 covers 8 bases. There are 15 residues in the CDR3. The germline V gene encodes CDR1 LNHDA and CDR2 SQIVND (reference sequence). Germline trimming cut 5 bases from V and 3 bases from J; bases unmatched to any gene: 5. The full variable domain, with the rest looked up from reference TRBV19 and TRBJ2-2, is DGGITQSPKYLFRKEGQNVTLSCEQNLNHDAMYWYRQDPGQGLRLIYYSQIVNDFQKGDIAEGYSVSREKKESFPLTVTSAQKNPTAFYLCASSFGQGHTGELFFGEGSRLTVL.

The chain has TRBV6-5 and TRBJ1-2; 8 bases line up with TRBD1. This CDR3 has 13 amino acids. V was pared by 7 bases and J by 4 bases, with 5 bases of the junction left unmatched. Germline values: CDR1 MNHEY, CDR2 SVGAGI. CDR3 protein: CASNTGTGYGYTF. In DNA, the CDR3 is TGTGCCAGCAATACCGGGACAGGCTATGGCTACACCTTC.

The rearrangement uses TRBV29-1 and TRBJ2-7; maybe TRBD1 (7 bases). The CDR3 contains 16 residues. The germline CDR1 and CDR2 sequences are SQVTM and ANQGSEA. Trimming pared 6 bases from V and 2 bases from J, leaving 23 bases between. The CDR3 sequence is CSVQGIRQGGTYEQYF. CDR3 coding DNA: TGCAGCGTCCAAGGGATAAGACAGGGAGGAACCTACGAGCAGTACTTC.

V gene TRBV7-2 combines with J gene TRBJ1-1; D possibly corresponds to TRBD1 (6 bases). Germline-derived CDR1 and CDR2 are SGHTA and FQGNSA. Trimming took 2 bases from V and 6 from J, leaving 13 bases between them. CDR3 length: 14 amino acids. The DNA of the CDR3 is TGTGCCAGCAGCTTACAGGGGTGGAGCGCTGAAGCTTTCTTT. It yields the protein CASSLQGWSAEAFF.

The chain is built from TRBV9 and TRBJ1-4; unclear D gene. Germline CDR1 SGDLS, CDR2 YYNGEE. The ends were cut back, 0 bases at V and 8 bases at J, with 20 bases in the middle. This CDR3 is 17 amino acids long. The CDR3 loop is CASSVDRETGVEEKLFF. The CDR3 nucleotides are TGTGCCAGCAGCGTAGACCGGGAGACTGGGGTGGAAGAAAAACTGTTTTTT. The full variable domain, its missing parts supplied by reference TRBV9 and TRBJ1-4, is DSGVTQTPKHLITATGQRVTLRCSPRSGDLSVYWYQQSLDQGLQFLIQYYNGEERAKGNILERFSAQQFPDLHSELNLSSLELGDSALYFCASSVDRETGVEEKLFFGSGTQLSVL.

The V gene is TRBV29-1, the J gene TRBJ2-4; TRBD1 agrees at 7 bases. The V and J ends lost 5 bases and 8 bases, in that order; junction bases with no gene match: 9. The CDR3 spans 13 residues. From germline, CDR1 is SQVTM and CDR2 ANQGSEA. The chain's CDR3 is CSVQGQETDIQYF. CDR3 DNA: TGCAGCGTTCAAGGACAGGAGACAGACATTCAGTACTTC.

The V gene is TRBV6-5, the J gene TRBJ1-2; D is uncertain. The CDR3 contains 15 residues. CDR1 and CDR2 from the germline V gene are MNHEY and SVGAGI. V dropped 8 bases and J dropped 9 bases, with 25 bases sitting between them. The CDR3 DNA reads TGTGCCAGCTCCTCAAGCTCCCCCACAGTCGGTAGCTACACCTTC. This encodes CASSSSSPTVGSYTF.

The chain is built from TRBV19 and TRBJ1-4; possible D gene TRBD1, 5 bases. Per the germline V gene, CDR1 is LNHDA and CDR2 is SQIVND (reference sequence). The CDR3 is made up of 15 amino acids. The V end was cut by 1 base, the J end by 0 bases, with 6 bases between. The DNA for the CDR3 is TGTGCCAGTAGTATAGGACAGTCAACTAATGAAAAACTGTTTTTT. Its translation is CASSIGQSTNEKLFF.

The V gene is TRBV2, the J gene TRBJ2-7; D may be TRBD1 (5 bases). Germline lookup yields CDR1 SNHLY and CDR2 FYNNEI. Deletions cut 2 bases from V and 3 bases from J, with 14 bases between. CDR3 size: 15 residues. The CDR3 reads CASSENLWTIYEQYF. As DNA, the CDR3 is TGTGCCAGCAGTGAAAATTTGTGGACAATCTACGAGCAGTACTTC.

CDR3 in DNA: TGTGCCAGCAGCTTAGTCGGCGGGAGGTTCCAAGAGACCCAGTACTTC. It codes for CASSLVGGRFQETQYF. J is TRBJ2-5 and V is TRBV11-2; 8 bases agree with TRBD2. The CDR3 is 16 amino acids. Germline assignment: CDR1 SGHAT and CDR2 FQNNGV. Trimming took 1 base from V and 1 from J; bases not matched to a gene: 5.

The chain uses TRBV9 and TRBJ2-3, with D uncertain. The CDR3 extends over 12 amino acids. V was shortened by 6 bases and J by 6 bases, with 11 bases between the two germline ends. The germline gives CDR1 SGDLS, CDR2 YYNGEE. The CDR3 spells CASNKRGDTQYF. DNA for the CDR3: TGTGCCAGCAATAAACGAGGCGATACGCAGTATTTT.